This T cell receptor beta chain derives from a study of blood T cell repertoires in COVID-19. The overall study: There were acute and convalescent COVID-19 samples, and they came from the United States, Italy and Spain.

Assay: immunoSEQ multiplex PCR; the TCRdb copy retains only in-frame clones and omits some. Of roughly 260,000 clones listed, around 89% were seen once; the top ten hold roughly 3.9%. Material: peripheral blood. The clonotype originates from a man in his sixties who had recovered from COVID-19.

In nucleotides, the CDR3 is TGTGCCACCAGTGATTCTTCCGGGACAACCACCCTTTACAATGAGCAGTTCTTC. This sequence encodes CATSDSSGTTTLYNEQFF. The rearrangement joins TRBV24-1 to TRBJ2-1; D possibly corresponds to TRBD1 (6 bases). The germline CDR1 and CDR2 sequences are KGHDR and SFDVKD. CDR3 length: 18 amino acids. Trimming removed 2 bases at V and 4 bases at J, with 20 bases between.